This T cell receptor beta chain was documented in a study of blood T cells in healthy people across ages (dated by TCRdb to the mid-2010s). At the level of the whole study: In model experiments, template switching captured roughly one uniquely barcoded TCR beta cDNA molecule for every two T cells. The study measured age-related changes in TCR beta repertoire diversity using deep sequencing normalized with unique cDNA molecular identifiers. The donors were split into four age groups: young (average 16 years), middle-aged (roughly 42), aged (approximately 60) and long-lived (more than 80). Donors of different ages were randomly distributed across sequencing lanes to avoid experimental bias. The study analyzed two additional independent replicas of 1 million unique cDNA reads from the same blood draw for two donors, one aged 18 to 30 and one aged 80 or older.

The CDR3 has 15 amino acids, counting the end cysteine and phenylalanine. This entry keeps only the CDR3 DNA: 45 bases, framed from base 1. V and J are trimmed by 0 bases and 11 bases, and the gene matches miss 12 bases of the junction. CDR1 is given as SGHTA and CDR2 as FQGNSA, both from the germline V gene. Broader findings and caveats from the paper: The CMV infection status of donors was not known, potentially confounding age-related changes in expanded clonotypes. Estimates of total diversity from one million sequenced T cells were regarded as lower bounds and underestimates. Observed TCR beta diversity per million T cells fell roughly linearly with age, and a significant reduction was already apparent by age around 44. The percentage of naive T cells measured by flow cytometry correlated strongly with observed TCR beta diversity. Compared with the aged group, more naive CD4+ T cells, fewer expanded clones and increased TCR diversity were shown by the long-lived group, suggesting age selection. Conclusive comparison of naive and antigen-experienced compartments was prevented by the profiling of bulk unsorted PBMCs.

Systemically healthy Caucasian individuals from Russia, 39 in total and aged about 6 to 95 years, were included as donors. Ten milliliters of peripheral blood were drawn from each donor into EDTA-treated Vacutainer tubes. Ficoll-Paque density-gradient centrifugation was used to isolate PBMCs, with at least 6 million obtained per sample. Trizol reagent was used to extract total RNA from the PBMCs, yielding at least 6 micrograms per sample. The percentages of naive CD45RAhigh/CD27high T cells were determined by flow cytometry on a PBMC aliquot from every donor. On this clonotype itself: This clone's antigen is unknown. Per-base quality was not reported, and no clone a single base away is much larger than it.

Libraries came from 5' RACE. The run used an Illumina HiSeq 2500. A second PCR of about 7 to 12 cycles was performed with a sample-barcoded 5' primer and a J-beta primer mix. Each TCR beta cDNA molecule received a unique molecular identifier from a template-switch 5' adaptor carrying 12 random nucleotides. Each sample yielded at least 2.5 million CDR3-containing paired-end reads. All of the RNA was converted into first-strand cDNA using the Mint cDNA synthesis kit, with a TRBC-specific oligonucleotide serving as the primer. All cDNA was treated with uracil-DNA glycosylase and then went through a first 18-cycle PCR with the universal primers M1SS and BC2_uni_R. In the source study's methods: Each sample was normalized by randomly selecting 1 million high-quality reads, each carrying a distinct molecular identifier. Reads with shared molecular identifiers were discarded instead of being binned into consensus sequences. MiTCR, with a Q25 quality threshold and the strictest error-elimination algorithm, was used for CDR3 identification, clonotype clustering and error correction. A nonparametric unseen species model with Euler transformation was used to estimate lower-bound total TCR beta diversity. TCRdb reworked the public reads: Q25 trimming with fastp, MiXCR clone assembly, productive beta chains retained. Rows are combined by CDR3 protein, so each entry shows the most common genes and DNA. These V and J calls rely on TCRdb rather than the paper's analysis. This sample has roughly 800,000 distinct CDR3 sequences in its table, and roughly 34% of those were observed once. The ten largest account for 10% to 15% of the sample.

The receptor comes from a man in his late teens or twenties in good health. The sequencing input was blood. The sequence joins TRBV7-2 to TRBJ2-5; TRBD2 matches 7 bases in the middle. The sequenced DNA is TGTGCCAGCAGCTTAGCAAGCGGGGCCTACAATGAGCAGTACTTC. Translated, this is CASSLASGAYNEQYF.